This paragraph covers one TCR beta chain sequence. The clone's antigen remains unknown. The sample holds no much larger clone one base away, and base qualities are not on file. This sample was included in a study of blood T cell repertoires in COVID-19 (dated by TCRdb to the early 2020s). For the study in its entirety: Samples from collaborators originated in the United States, Italy and Spain and spanned both the acute and convalescent phases of COVID-19. Nearly every sample came with metadata listing a de-identified subject ID, COVID-19 status, age in years and sex. The material from the prospective study consisted of cDNA or gDNA derived from T cells, B-cell-depleted T cells, or PBMCs. A freely available public database, intended as a resource for researchers studying the immune response to SARS-CoV-2, is where the repertoires were released. Where HLA class I and class II types were available, the types were taken from metadata supplied by the sample provider, not from assay-based typing. Samples came from the ongoing ImmuneRACE study (first 160 participants) plus 1,254 subjects from 6 global collaborators. Deeply sampled blood TCRbeta repertoires from subjects exposed to, actively infected with, or recovered from COVID-19 were included in the dataset.

Taken from the germline V gene, the CDR1 and CDR2 loops are SGHTA and FQGTGA. V and J lose 2 bases and 3 bases, and a span of 6 bases separates them. Spanning cysteine to phenylalanine, the CDR3 consists of 13 amino acids. Kept here is only the CDR3 DNA, which spans 39 bases and is read in frame from base 1. TCRbeta CDR3 regions were amplified from genomic DNA by means of the immunoSEQ Assay, a bias-controlled multiplex PCR. Turning to the authors' computational methods: The number of nucleated cells in each sample was estimated from the amplification of reference gene primers within the assay. To quantify the absolute abundance of each unique TCRbeta CDR3 rearrangement, sequence reads were collapsed and filtered. For each sample, productive Simpson clonality was calculated as the square root of Simpson's diversity index across productive rearrangements. The table comes from immuneACCESS by way of TCRdb, which keeps in-frame sequences with V and J called. Part of the clones is missing from these tables; in studies checked, under half for an unresolved V gene and the rest for unknown reasons. From that table come the V and J calls and clone size; the DNA was used to work out D and trimming. For this sample the table gives more than 300,000 clones, of which 80% to 90% were detected only once. Jointly, the top ten make up about 6% of the sample.

Broader findings and caveats from the paper: How much clinical and demographic metadata was included differed by source and by participant, and the metadata was provided uncurated.

One collaborating source in Seattle enrolled patients during active infection and followed them longitudinally through the course of disease. Whole blood was collected in K2EDTA tubes by collaborating institutions according to the institutions' own protocols. For TCRbeta analysis, collaborators shipped samples as frozen whole blood, isolated PBMCs, or DNA extracted from either of those sample types. The chain links TRBV7-3 with TRBJ2-3, with the D gene not clear enough to name. Sequenced input: peripheral blood. This clonotype was sampled from a woman in her forties or fifties with COVID-19, enrolled during active disease. The CDR3 reads as follows: CASSLWQTDTQYF. The DNA sequence reads TGTGCCAGCAGCTTATGGCAGACAGATACGCAGTATTTT.